The next 15 T cell receptor beta chains were all read from a single sample in a study of tissue T cells after allogeneic stem cell transplantation. Assay: immunoSEQ multiplex PCR; the TCRdb copy retains only in-frame clones and omits some. The sample shows about 48,000 clones, about three quarters of them seen only once. Sequencing was carried out using sorted cells pooled from one or two spleens. These receptors were obtained from a pool of C57BL/6 mice in good health.

In the case of this clone: The gene names here belong to mouse. Read coverage stops 1 residue before the CDR3 terminus; the germline J gene supplies the remainder. The chain links TRBV15 to TRBJ2-7; no clear D. Germline V gene data show CDR1 as SGHND and CDR2 as FRSKSL. Trimming removed 5 bases at V and 4 bases at J, with 9 bases between. This CDR3 is built from 12 residues. The chain's CDR3 is CASSRPKYEQYF. CDR3 bases read: TGTGCCAGCAGTAGGCCAAAATATGAACAGTAC.

This clone has only a few counts. These gene names are mouse names. Read data end 1 residue before the CDR3 end; the end is taken from the germline J gene. The chain recombines TRBV2 with TRBJ2-7; D is uncertain. The CDR3 is made up of 13 amino acids. Germline V CDR1 and CDR2: LGHNA, YSYQKL. V lost 1 base and J lost 0, with 4 bases in between. CDR3 residues: CASSQGSSYEQYF. The covered CDR3 bases are TGTGCCAGCAGCCAAGGAAGCTCCTATGAACAGTAC.

Concerning this clone: Gene names are mouse gene names. Read sequence stops 1 residue before the CDR3 end, and the germline J gene provides the missing end. Additional DNA sequences in this sample encode the identical CDR3. The V and J genes are TRBV2 and TRBJ2-2; the match to TRBD2 covers 7 bases. This CDR3 region has 15 residues. Germline-derived CDR1 and CDR2 are LGHNA and YSYQKL. J was trimmed by 4 bases and V by 0 bases; bases with no gene match: 2. CDR3 DNA (partial): TGTGCCAGCAGCCAAGAGGGGGGGGGCACCGGGCAGCTCTAC. This encodes CASSQEGGGTGQLY. The CDR3 reads in full as CASSQEGGGTGQLYF.

Remarks on this clone: Genes here carry mouse names. The DNA ends 1 residue before the CDR3 does, and the rest of the CDR3 is filled in from the germline J gene. The rearrangement joins TRBV5 to TRBJ1-4, with D maybe TRBD1 (6 bases). CDR1 and CDR2 (germline): LGHNA, YNLKQL (reference sequence). Trimming stripped 0 bases from V and 3 bases from J, with 14 bases between. The CDR3 loop spans 17 amino acids. CDR3 region: CASSQDSPGATNERLFF. CDR3 DNA (partial): TGTGCCAGCAGCCAAGATTCCCCGGGGGCAACCAACGAAAGATTATTT.

Comments on this clone: Germline and genes: mouse. CDR3 sequence reads: CASSLSTRGSAETLYF. Incomplete CDR3 DNA: TGTGCTAGCAGTTTATCCACCAGGGGTAGTGCAGAAACGCTGTAT. This chain links TRBV29 with TRBJ2-3; a weak D match, TRBD1 (6 bases). From the germline J gene comes the end of the CDR3, since the read stops 1 residue before it. In germline, CDR1 is MSHET, CDR2 SYDVDS. Trimming left V 0 bases short and J 0 bases short, with 10 bases between. This CDR3 is built from 16 residues.

As to this clone: The genes are named according to mouse. The observed sequence ends 1 residue before the CDR3 terminus, with the missing tail filled in from the germline J gene. The chain carries TRBV12-2 and TRBJ2-1, with D possibly being TRBD2 (5 bases). This CDR3 spans 14 amino acids. Germline values: CDR1 SGHLS, CDR2 HYDKME. Trimming cost V 0 bases and J 4 bases, with 9 bases left between them. CDR3 region: CASSLDWGYAEQFF. The CDR3 DNA, read in part, is TGTGCCAGCTCTCTCGATTGGGGATATGCTGAGCAGTTC.

Comments on this clone: Genes and germline are mouse. The missing CDR3 end, 1 residue past where the read stops, is filled in from the germline J gene. The V and J genes are TRBV3 and TRBJ2-2, with 9 bases identical to TRBD2. Trimming at V came to 1 base and at J to 4 bases, leaving 4 bases not matched to a gene. The CDR3 covers 16 residues. The germline V gene has CDR1 SNHLY and CDR2 FYNGKV (reference sequence). CDR3 protein: CASSLELGGGTGQLYF. CDR3 bases read: TGTGCCAGCAGCTTAGAACTGGGGGGCGGCACCGGGCAGCTCTAC. The entire variable domain, with the rest obtained from reference TRBV3 and TRBJ2-2, is as follows: GPKVLQIPSHQIIDMGQMVTLNCDPVSNHLYFYWYKQILGQQMEFLVNFYNGKVMEKSKLFKDQFSVERPDGSYFTLKIQPTALEDSAVYFCASSLELGGGTGQLYFGEGSKLTVL.

Comments on this clone: Mouse gene names and germline throughout. Read coverage stops 1 residue before the CDR3 terminus; the germline J gene supplies the remainder. The gene calls are TRBV2 and TRBJ1-1; D may be TRBD1 (5 bases). Trimming removed 4 bases at V and 1 base at J, with 7 bases between. This CDR3 region has 13 residues. Germline values: CDR1 LGHNA, CDR2 YSYQKL. Incomplete CDR3 DNA: TGTGCCAGCAGCCCAGGGAGAAACACAGAAGTCTTC. Amino acid sequence: CASSPGRNTEVF. The full CDR3 sequence reads CASSPGRNTEVFF.

Of note for this clone: Gene names and germline refer to mouse. The CDR3 is cut off 1 residue early in the read; its end comes from the germline J gene. The chain uses TRBV26 and TRBJ2-4; D is ambiguous. The CDR3 length is 13 residues. The V end was cut by 2 bases, the J end by 2 bases, with 5 bases between. Germline CDR1 KGHPV, CDR2 FQNQEV (reference sequence). Here the CDR3 reads CASSLVNQNTLYF. The part of the CDR3 DNA that was read is TGTGCCAGCAGTCTGGTCAATCAAAACACCTTGTAC.

Comment on this clone: Genes here carry mouse names. The read falls 1 residue short of the CDR3 end, and the missing part is taken from the germline J gene. V usage is TRBV2 and J usage is TRBJ1-4, with TRBD1 identical over 10 bases. The germline CDR1 and CDR2 sequences are LGHNA and YSYQKL. This CDR3 comprises 17 residues. Losses at the gene ends were 1 base for V and 7 bases for J; bases not matched to a gene: 9. CDR3 in amino acids: CASSQGRDRGGSERLFF. The part of the CDR3 DNA that was read is TGTGCCAGCAGCCAAGGAAGGGACAGGGGAGGGAGCGAAAGATTATTT.

Turning to this clone: Gene labels here are mouse ones. The CDR3 is cut off 1 residue early in the read; its end comes from the germline J gene. The chain combines TRBV19 with TRBJ2-7, with D possibly matching TRBD1 (8 bases). The V gene's germline CDR1 is FNHDT and CDR2 SITEND (reference sequence). CDR3 length: 9 residues. This chain's CDR3 is CTGGDEQYF. Partial CDR3 DNA: TGTACAGGGGGGGATGAACAGTAC. Combining the CDR3 with reference TRBV19 and TRBJ2-7 gives the whole variable domain GGIITQTPKFLIGQEGQKLTLKCQQNFNHDTMYWYRQDSGKGLRLIYYSITENDLQKGDLSEGYDASREKKSSFSLTVTSAQKNEMAVFLCTGGDEQYFGPGTRLTVL.

To note about this clone: Mouse germline and gene names are used. The CDR3 is cut off 1 residue early in the read; its end comes from the germline J gene. V gene TRBV19 combines with J gene TRBJ2-7; 14 positions match TRBD2. Germline lookup yields CDR1 FNHDT and CDR2 SITEND (reference sequence). This CDR3 has 12 amino acids. This chain's CDR3 is CAGGTGGAEQYF. CDR3 DNA (partial): TGTGCTGGCGGGACTGGGGGGGCTGAACAGTAC. The whole variable domain, remainder taken from reference TRBV19 and TRBJ2-7, is GGIITQTPKFLIGQEGQKLTLKCQQNFNHDTMYWYRQDSGKGLRLIYYSITENDLQKGDLSEGYDASREKKSSFSLTVTSAQKNEMAVFLCAGGTGGAEQYFGPGTRLTVL.

About this clone itself: Gene names follow the mouse nomenclature. This CDR3 reads CASSYTDTEVFF. The sequenced CDR3 bases are TGTGCCAGCAGCTATACAGACACAGAAGTCTTC. The chain joins TRBV4 to TRBJ1-1; D call uncertain. The read halts 1 residue ahead of the CDR3 end, with the missing end drawn from the germline J gene. The V and J ends lost 3 bases and 3 bases respectively, with 5 bases between them. The CDR3 length is 12 residues. Per the germline V gene, CDR1 is LGHDT and CDR2 is YNNKQL (reference sequence).

Notes on this clone: Gene names are the mouse ones. The DNA ends 1 residue before the CDR3 does, and the rest of the CDR3 is filled in from the germline J gene. The rearrangement links TRBV29 to TRBJ2-7; D gene uncertain. With 5 bases removed from V and 2 bases from J, the gap between germline ends came to 13 bases. The CDR3 loop spans 14 amino acids. Germline V CDR1 and CDR2: MSHET, SYDVDS. The part of the CDR3 DNA that was read is TGTGCTAGCAGTCCCGGGGAAGAGACCTATGAACAGTAC. It yields the protein CASSPGEETYEQY. The full CDR3 sequence reads CASSPGEETYEQYF.

As concerns this clone: Gene and germline names: mouse. The sequence runs out 1 residue before the end of the CDR3; the remainder is reconstructed from the germline J gene. Other DNA sequences in the same sample also yield this CDR3. The chain combines TRBV13-2 with TRBJ2-5; tentatively, D is TRBD1 or TRBD2 (5 bases each). Germline V gene lookup returns CDR1 NNHNN and CDR2 SYGAGS (reference sequence). The CDR3 runs 13 residues. Trimming shortened V by 1 base and J by 3 bases, and 6 bases separated the two germline ends. The CDR3 bases that were read are TGTGCCAGCGGTGATCGGGGGCAAGACACCCAGTAC. Encoded protein: CASGDRGQDTQY. The CDR3 reads in full as CASGDRGQDTQYF.